These 13 T cell receptor beta chains came from one sample sequenced in a study of T cells expressing NK-cell markers. TCRdb reprocessed the 5' RACE reads, with one entry per CDR3 protein and no DNA. The table for this sample gives fewer than 300,000 distinct CDR3 sequences. What was sequenced was blood T cells: a sorted CD56 or NKG2C T cell subset, CD4+ or CD8+ T cells, or bulk PBMC T cells (not recorded which). These receptors were collected from a woman between 18 and 75 years old in good health.

This chain connects TRBV5-1 to TRBJ1-1. The CDR3 sequence is 13 residues long. Germline V gene sequence: CDR1 SGHRS, CDR2 YFSETQ. The CDR3 spells CASSLGIMGEVFF.

The gene calls are TRBV12-3 or TRBV12-4 and TRBJ1-5; the D call of TRBD1 rests on TCRdb alone, since no DNA is present to check it. This CDR3 comprises 15 residues. The CDR3 loop reads CASRQRQGGNQPQHF.

This chain uses TRBV5-1 with TRBJ2-1; the TCRdb D gene call, TRBD2, has no DNA to confirm it. From germline, CDR1 is SGHRS and CDR2 YFSETQ. The CDR3 totals 14 residues. Here the CDR3 reads CASSSRTSSERRFF.

The V call is TRBV20-1, the J call TRBJ2-7; the D call from TCRdb, TRBD1, cannot be confirmed without DNA. The CDR3 is 13 amino acids. Germline V gene sequence: CDR1 DFQATT, CDR2 SNEGSKA (reference sequence). CDR3 loop: CSAAGPGVYEQYF.

V usage is TRBV6-2 or TRBV6-3 and J usage is TRBJ2-7; the TCRdb D gene call, TRBD1, has no DNA to confirm it. The germline V gene has CDR1 MNHEY and CDR2 SVGEGT. The CDR3 loop spans 14 amino acids. The CDR3 region is CGISGPWAPYEQYF.

The chain employs TRBV6-5 and TRBJ2-5; TCRdb returns TRBD2, unconfirmable since there is no DNA. Germline V gives CDR1 MNHEY, CDR2 SVGAGI. This CDR3 is built from 17 residues. The CDR3 region is CASSYSGLAGNQETQYF.

This chain uses TRBV14 with TRBJ2-2; TCRdb selects TRBD2, and the lack of DNA leaves this call unchecked. The germline CDR1 and CDR2 sequences are SGHDN and FVKESK. The CDR3 runs 16 residues. This CDR3 is CASSHNGGTYTGELFF. Variable domain in full (rest from reference TRBV14 and TRBJ2-2): EAGVTQFPSHSVIEKGQTVTLRCDPISGHDNLYWYRRVMGKEIKFLLHFVKESKQDESGMPNNRFLAERTGGTYSTLKVQPAELEDSGVYFCASSHNGGTYTGELFFGEGSRLTVL.

The chain combines TRBV25-1 with TRBJ1-3. The germline V gene has CDR1 MGHDK and CDR2 SYGVNS. This CDR3 has 16 residues. The CDR3 reads CASSESILVSGNTIYF.

The gene calls are TRBV6-2 or TRBV6-3 and TRBJ1-2; TCRdb returns TRBD1, unconfirmable since there is no DNA. CDR1 MNHEY and CDR2 SVGEGT come from the germline V gene. The CDR3 spans 16 residues. The CDR3 sequence is CASSPTGQGANYGYTF.

The chain combines TRBV30 with TRBJ2-1; TCRdb lists TRBD1, though no DNA is available to test this call. This CDR3 contains 13 residues. Looked up from germline, CDR1 is GTSNPN and CDR2 is SVGIG (reference sequence). The CDR3 sequence is CAWILGGGNEQFF.

J is TRBJ1-5 and V is TRBV5-1; the D call of TRBD1 rests on TCRdb alone, since no DNA is present to check it. CDR3 length: 14 amino acids. Germline CDR1 and CDR2: SGHRS and YFSETQ. CDR3 residues: CASSLEGGVQPQHF. The full variable domain, with the rest looked up from reference TRBV5-1 and TRBJ1-5, is KAGVTQTPRYLIKTRGQQVTLSCSPISGHRSVSWYQQTPGQGLQFLFEYFSETQRNKGNFPGRFSGRQFSNSRSEMNVSTLELGDSALYLCASSLEGGVQPQHFGDGTRLSIL.

J is TRBJ2-7 and V is TRBV24-1; TCRdb outputs TRBD1, but without DNA this stays unchecked. Germline CDR1 and CDR2: KGHDR and SFDVKD. The CDR3 runs 15 residues. The chain's CDR3 is CATSDSQGLGYEQYF.

J is TRBJ2-7 and V is TRBV7-3; TCRdb proposes TRBD1, but this gene call is untestable without DNA. The CDR3 loop spans 16 amino acids. The germline CDR1 and CDR2 sequences are SGHTA and FQGTGA. CDR3 protein: CASSLAAVQAPYEQYF.